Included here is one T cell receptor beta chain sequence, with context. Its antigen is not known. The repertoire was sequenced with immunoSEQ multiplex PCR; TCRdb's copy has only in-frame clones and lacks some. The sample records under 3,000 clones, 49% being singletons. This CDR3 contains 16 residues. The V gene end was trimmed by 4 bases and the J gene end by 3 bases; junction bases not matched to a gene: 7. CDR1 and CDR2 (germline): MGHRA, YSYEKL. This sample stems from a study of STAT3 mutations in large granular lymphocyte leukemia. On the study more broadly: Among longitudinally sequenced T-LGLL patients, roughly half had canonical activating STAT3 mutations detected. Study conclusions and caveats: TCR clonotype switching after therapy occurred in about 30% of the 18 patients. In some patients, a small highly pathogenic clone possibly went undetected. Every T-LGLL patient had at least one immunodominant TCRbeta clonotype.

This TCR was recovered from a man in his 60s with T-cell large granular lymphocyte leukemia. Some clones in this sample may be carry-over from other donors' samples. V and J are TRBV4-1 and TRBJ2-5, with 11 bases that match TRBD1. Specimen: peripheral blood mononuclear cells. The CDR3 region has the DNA TGCGCCAGCAGCCTCATACCGGGACAGGGGGAAGAGACCCAGTACTTC. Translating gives CASSLIPGQGEETQYF.